This entry is about one TCR beta chain. Its cognate antigen is unknown. The ends were cut back, 10 bases at V and 5 bases at J, with 14 bases in the middle. Germline V CDR1 and CDR2: ENHRY, SYGVKD. This CDR3 region has 13 residues. These data belong to a study of radiation and T cells in renal cell carcinoma. Study details: Nephrectomy followed 15 Gy stereotactic body radiation by 4 weeks.

Findings and limits, study-wide: Without pretreatment biopsies, baseline tumor clonotype presence was undetermined. From baseline, blood top tumor clonotypes peaked at 2 weeks post-radiation.

Time point meaning: blood 2 weeks post-SBRT. Noted treatment: 15 Gy SBRT to primary tumor, nephrectomy 4 weeks later. This renal cell carcinoma was of the clear cell type. The repertoire was sequenced with immunoSEQ multiplex PCR; TCRdb's copy has only in-frame clones and lacks some. In the table there are 120,000 or so clones, more than 75% of which are singletons. V and J are TRBV10-3 and TRBJ1-4, with a weak D call TRBD1 (5 bases). The input for sequencing was blood, taken from a patient whose treatment included radiotherapy and nephrectomy. The sequence derives from a woman aged 65 to 85 with renal cell carcinoma. CDR3 sequence: CATRDPGNEKLFF. CDR3 nucleotides: TGTGCCACGCGGGACCCTGGGAATGAAAAACTGTTTTTT.